Following are 22 T cell receptor beta chains from one sample sequenced in a study of human T cells and chemical hapten exposure. Documented time point: healthy volunteer bleed at 2 weeks. Total RNA came from unfractionated whole blood. TCRdb re-called the RACE reads with MiXCR, one entry per CDR3 protein. The table records roughly 100,000 distinct CDR3 sequences, about 8.6% of them present only once. Source material: whole blood. These receptors all come from a female donor in good health. Some clones in this sample may be carry-over from other donors' samples.

The chain couples TRBV27 to TRBJ2-7; D remains ambiguous. Deletions cut 2 bases from V and 4 bases from J, with 12 bases between. Looked up from germline, CDR1 is MNHEY and CDR2 is SMNVEV (reference sequence). CDR3 length: 14 residues. The chain's CDR3 is CASSLNPTQYEQYF. CDR3 DNA sequence: TGTGCCAGCAGTTTAAATCCTACCCAATACGAGCAGTACTTC.

This clonotype was observed a few times. The genes are TRBV20-1 and TRBJ2-7; tentative D call: TRBD2 (5 bases). The CDR3 has 14 residues. V gave up 0 bases and J gave up 3 bases, with 12 bases separating them. The germline V gene has CDR1 DFQATT and CDR2 SNEGSKA (reference sequence). CDR3 sequence reads: CSARDSRAHYEQYF. As DNA, the CDR3 is TGCAGTGCTAGAGATTCGCGGGCCCACTACGAGCAGTACTTC.

This clonotype was seen only a few times. This chain uses TRBV12-3 or TRBV12-4 with TRBJ2-7; TRBD2 aligns across 10 bases. The CDR3 sequence is 13 residues long. J lost 5 bases, V lost 4 bases, and 2 bases had no gene match. CDR3 amino acids: CASSWLAGDEQYF. DNA for the CDR3: TGTGCCAGCAGTTGGCTAGCGGGAGACGAGCAGTACTTC.

The chain recombines TRBV5-4 with TRBJ1-2; 9 nucleotides line up with TRBD1. Germline V gene data show CDR1 as SGHNT and CDR2 as YYREEE (reference sequence). The CDR3 contains 14 residues. The V segment lost 2 bases and the J segment 4 bases; nucleotides outside the gene matches: 3. CDR3 sequence reads: CASSFLGQGYGYTF. CDR3 nucleotides: TGTGCCAGCAGCTTCCTGGGACAGGGCTATGGCTACACCTTC.

This chain links TRBV20-1 with TRBJ1-1; possible D gene TRBD1, 6 bases. Germline CDR1 and CDR2: DFQATT and SNEGSKA (reference sequence). This CDR3 contains 15 residues. The V end was cut by 0 bases, the J end by 1 base, with 12 bases between. CDR3 sequence reads: CSARDGRGWNTEAFF. CDR3 nucleotide sequence: TGCAGTGCTAGAGATGGAAGGGGGTGGAACACTGAAGCTTTCTTT.

The J gene is TRBJ2-6, the V gene TRBV10-3; 10 bases are shared with TRBD1. With 6 bases clipped from V and 3 bases from J, the junction kept 11 bases outside the gene matches. The germline V gene has CDR1 ENHRY and CDR2 SYGVKD. The CDR3 is 18 amino acids. The CDR3 DNA sequence: TGTGCCATCAGCCCGGGACAGGGGCTCCCTAGTGGGGCCAACGTCCTGACTTTC. This gives the protein CAISPGQGLPSGANVLTF.

V and J are TRBV29-1 and TRBJ1-5, with D uncertain. CDR1 and CDR2 (germline): SQVTM, ANQGSEA. The CDR3 length is 13 residues. The germline V and J ends were trimmed by 5 bases and 0 bases, with 8 bases remaining between them. The CDR3 nucleotides read TGCAGCGTTTCTGAGAATAGCAATCAGCCCCAGCATTTT. It encodes CSVSENSNQPQHF.

This clonotype has only a few counts. The chain links TRBV4-2 to TRBJ2-6, with 7 positions matching TRBD2. J lost 0 bases, V lost 0 bases, and 8 bases had no gene match. CDR1 is LGHNA, CDR2 YNFKEQ, per germline. The CDR3 totals 19 residues. The CDR3 loop reads CASSQDSTSVASGANVLTF. The CDR3 DNA reads as TGTGCCAGCAGCCAAGATAGTACTAGCGTTGCCTCTGGGGCCAACGTCCTGACTTTC.

This chain uses TRBV29-1 with TRBJ2-1, with D perhaps TRBD1 or TRBD2 (5 bases each). The CDR3 runs 16 residues. Per germline, CDR1 SQVTM and CDR2 ANQGSEA. The ends were cut back, 0 bases at V and 0 bases at J, with 12 bases in the middle. In DNA form, the CDR3 reads TGCAGCGTTGAAGAGGCGGGTACAGGCTCCTACAATGAGCAGTTCTTC. Its translation: CSVEEAGTGSYNEQFF.

CDR3 coding DNA: TGTGCCAGCAGCTCCCTTTTCTGGACCACCTACAATGAGCAGTTCTTC. Protein product: CASSSLFWTTYNEQFF. The chain employs TRBV7-8 and TRBJ2-1; D is undetermined. The germline CDR1 and CDR2 sequences are SGHVS and FQNEAQ. The CDR3 runs to 16 residues. The V end lost 4 bases, the J end lost 2 bases, and 15 bases lay between the germline ends.

Many counts were recorded for this clonotype. The chain uses TRBV29-1 and TRBJ2-1; TRBD2 aligns across 14 bases. This CDR3 comprises 14 residues. The J segment lost 7 bases and the V segment lost 2 bases, leaving 1 base of the junction unmatched. Germline CDR1 is SQVTM and CDR2 is ANQGSEA. The CDR3: CSVERTSGGNEQFF. The CDR3 bases are TGCAGCGTTGAAAGGACTAGCGGGGGGAATGAGCAGTTCTTC.

This clonotype was counted at least ten times. The chain uses TRBV20-1 and TRBJ1-5; 7 nucleotides line up with TRBD1. The CDR3 has 12 amino acids. V lost 6 bases and J lost 7; bases outside the gene matches: 6. Germline CDR1 and CDR2: DFQATT and SNEGSKA (reference sequence). CDR3 nucleotides: TGCAGTGCCGCCAGGGGGAGGCAGCCCCAGCATTTT. Protein product: CSAARGRQPQHF.

This clonotype was counted only a few times. V and J are TRBV6-1 and TRBJ2-3, with 7 bases that match TRBD2. The CDR3 runs to 15 residues. Germline V gene data show CDR1 as MNHNS and CDR2 as SASEGT. V was clipped by 2 bases and J by 4 bases; unmatched bases: 6. Here the CDR3 reads CASSEWEGSSDTQYF. The CDR3 coding sequence is TGTGCCAGCAGTGAATGGGAGGGGAGTTCAGATACGCAGTATTTT.

This clonotype was seen ten or more times. This chain uses TRBV20-1 with TRBJ2-7, with 9 bases fitting TRBD1. The CDR3 consists of 14 residues. V dropped 6 bases and J dropped 6; count of bases not matched to a gene: 12. Germline-derived CDR1 and CDR2 are DFQATT and SNEGSKA (reference sequence). For the CDR3, the DNA is TGCAGTGCGCCTAGAACCGGGACAGGGAGCGAGCAGTACTTC. It encodes CSAPRTGTGSEQYF.

This clonotype was recorded a few times. The rearrangement joins TRBV2 to TRBJ2-5; no definite D call. Germline V lookup: CDR1 SNHLY, CDR2 FYNNEI. V dropped 6 bases and J dropped 3 bases, with 5 bases sitting between them. The CDR3 has 11 residues. The CDR3 region has the DNA TGTGCCAGCAGCGGTGAAGAGACCCAGTACTTC. Its translation: CASSGEETQYF.

The CDR3 spells CASSYPGTSGSGDTQYF. The CDR3, as DNA: TGTGCCAGCAGTTATCCCGGGACTAGCGGGAGCGGCGATACGCAGTATTTT. The gene calls are TRBV6-2 or TRBV6-3 and TRBJ2-3; TRBD2 matches at 14 bases. This CDR3 region has 17 residues. From germline, CDR1 is MNHEY and CDR2 SVGEGT. After removal of 3 bases from V and 6 bases from J, the junction contained 8 bases not matched to a gene.

The chain is built from TRBV6-2 or TRBV6-3 and TRBJ1-1; 7 bases map to TRBD1. Germline V gene data show CDR1 as MNHEY and CDR2 as SVGEGT. The junction had 6 bases not matched to a gene; V was cut back by 8 bases and J by 3 bases. This CDR3 is 13 amino acids long. The DNA of the CDR3 is TGTGCCAGCCGAGACCAGGGGGACACTGAAGCTTTCTTT. Translation gives CASRDQGDTEAFF.

The J gene is TRBJ1-2, the V gene TRBV29-1; no clear D gene. Germline CDR1 reads SQVTM; CDR2 reads ANQGSEA. The CDR3 contains 14 residues. With 4 bases removed from V and 0 bases from J, the gap between germline ends came to 12 bases. In DNA, the CDR3 is TGCAGCGTTGTGGGTCGAAATACTAACTATGGCTACACCTTC. Its translation: CSVVGRNTNYGYTF.

This clonotype was picked up many times. This chain joins TRBV18 and TRBJ2-6; perhaps TRBD1 as D (5 bases). The ends were cut back, 3 bases at V and 0 bases at J, with 12 bases in the middle. The CDR3 is 17 residues long. CDR1 is KGHSH and CDR2 is LQKENI in the germline V gene. The CDR3 nucleotides are TGTGCCAGCTCACCGACAGTTAAGAACTCTGGGGCCAACGTCCTGACTTTC. It is translated as CASSPTVKNSGANVLTF.

The V call is TRBV7-9, the J call TRBJ2-7; 9 bases agree with TRBD2. The CDR3 covers 16 residues. V gave up 5 bases and J gave up 2 bases; unmatched junction bases: 10. Germline CDR1 SEHNR, CDR2 FQNEAQ (reference sequence). The CDR3 spells CASSGKVAGETYEQYF. For the CDR3, the DNA is TGTGCCAGCAGCGGTAAAGTAGCGGGAGAAACCTACGAGCAGTACTTC.

This clonotype was detected only a few times. The rearrangement joins TRBV2 to TRBJ1-5, with 8 bases matching TRBD1. CDR3 length: 14 amino acids. V was clipped by 5 bases and J by 6 bases; unmatched bases: 6. From germline, CDR1 is SNHLY and CDR2 FYNNEI. The CDR3 bases are TGTGCCAGCAGTTGGACAGGGAGATTTCAGCCCCAGCATTTT. It yields the protein CASSWTGRFQPQHF.

The rearrangement links TRBV7-2 to TRBJ1-3; no clear D. V was pared by 3 bases and J by 0 bases, with 9 bases between. The CDR3 contains 15 residues. The germline gives CDR1 SGHTA, CDR2 FQGNSA. CDR3 sequence reads: CASSFVPASGNTIYF. In nucleotides, the CDR3 is TGTGCCAGCAGCTTTGTTCCAGCCTCTGGAAACACCATATATTTT.